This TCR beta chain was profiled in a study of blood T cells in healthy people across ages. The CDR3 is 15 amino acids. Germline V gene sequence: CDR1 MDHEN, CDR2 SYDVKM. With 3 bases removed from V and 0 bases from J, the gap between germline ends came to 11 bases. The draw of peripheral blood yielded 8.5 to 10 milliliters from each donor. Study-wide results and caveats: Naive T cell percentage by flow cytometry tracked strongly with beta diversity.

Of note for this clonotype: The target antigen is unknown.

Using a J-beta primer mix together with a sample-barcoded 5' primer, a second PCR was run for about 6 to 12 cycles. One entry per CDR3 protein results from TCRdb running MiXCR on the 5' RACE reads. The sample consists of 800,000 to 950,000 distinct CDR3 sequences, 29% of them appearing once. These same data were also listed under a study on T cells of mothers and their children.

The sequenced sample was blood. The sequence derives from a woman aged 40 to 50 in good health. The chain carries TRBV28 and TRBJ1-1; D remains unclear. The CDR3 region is CASSFIGRMNTEAFF. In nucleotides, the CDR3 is TGTGCCAGCAGTTTCATCGGACGGATGAACACTGAAGCTTTCTTT.